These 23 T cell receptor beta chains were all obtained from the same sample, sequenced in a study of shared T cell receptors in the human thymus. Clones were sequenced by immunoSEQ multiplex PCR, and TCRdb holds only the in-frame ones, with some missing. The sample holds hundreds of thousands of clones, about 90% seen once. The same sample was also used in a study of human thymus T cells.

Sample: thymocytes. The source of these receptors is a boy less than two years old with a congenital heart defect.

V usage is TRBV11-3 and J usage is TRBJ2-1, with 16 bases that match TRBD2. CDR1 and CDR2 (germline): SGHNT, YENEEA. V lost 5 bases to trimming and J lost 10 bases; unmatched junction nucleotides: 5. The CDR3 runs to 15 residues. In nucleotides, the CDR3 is TGTGCCAGCAGCCCAGGGACTAGCGGGAGGGGGGAGCAGTTCTTC. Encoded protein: CASSPGTSGRGEQFF.

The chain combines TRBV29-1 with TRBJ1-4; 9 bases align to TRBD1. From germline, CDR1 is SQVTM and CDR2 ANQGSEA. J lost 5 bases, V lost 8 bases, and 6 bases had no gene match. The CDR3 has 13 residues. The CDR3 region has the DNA TGCAGCACACAAGGGACAGGGAATGAAAAACTGTTTTTT. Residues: CSTQGTGNEKLFF.

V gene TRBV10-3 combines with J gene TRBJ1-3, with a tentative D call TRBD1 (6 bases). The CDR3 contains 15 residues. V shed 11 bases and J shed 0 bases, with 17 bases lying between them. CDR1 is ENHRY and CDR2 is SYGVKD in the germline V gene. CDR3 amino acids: CAGGETGYSGNTIYF. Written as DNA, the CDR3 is TGTGCCGGTGGCGAGACAGGATACTCTGGAAACACCATATATTTT.

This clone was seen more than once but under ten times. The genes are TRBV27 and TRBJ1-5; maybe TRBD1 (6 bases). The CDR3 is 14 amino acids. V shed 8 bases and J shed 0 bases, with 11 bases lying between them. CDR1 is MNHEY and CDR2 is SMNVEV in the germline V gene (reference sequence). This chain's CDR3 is CASADSYSNQPQHF. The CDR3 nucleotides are TGTGCCAGCGCGGACAGTTATAGCAATCAGCCCCAGCATTTT.

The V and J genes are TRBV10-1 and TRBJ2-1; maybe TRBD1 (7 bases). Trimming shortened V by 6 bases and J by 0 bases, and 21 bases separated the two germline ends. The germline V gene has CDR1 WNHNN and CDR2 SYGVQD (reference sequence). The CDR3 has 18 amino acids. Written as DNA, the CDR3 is TGCGCCAGCAGGCCGAGGGCTGCGGGACAGACCTCCTACAATGAGCAGTTCTTC. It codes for CASRPRAAGQTSYNEQFF.

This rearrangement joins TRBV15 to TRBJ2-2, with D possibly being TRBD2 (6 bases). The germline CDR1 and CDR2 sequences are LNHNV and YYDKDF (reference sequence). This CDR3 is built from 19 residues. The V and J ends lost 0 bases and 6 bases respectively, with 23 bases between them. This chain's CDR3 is CATSRDGLAGWGGPGELFF. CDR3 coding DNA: TGTGCCACCAGCAGAGATGGATTAGCAGGCTGGGGAGGTCCCGGGGAGCTGTTTTTT.

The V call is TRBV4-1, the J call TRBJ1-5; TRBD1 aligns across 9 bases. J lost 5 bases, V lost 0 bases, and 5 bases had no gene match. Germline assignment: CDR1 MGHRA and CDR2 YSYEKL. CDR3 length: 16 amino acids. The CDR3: CASSQEEDRGDQPQHF. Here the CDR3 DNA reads TGCGCCAGCAGCCAAGAGGAGGACAGGGGAGATCAGCCCCAGCATTTT.

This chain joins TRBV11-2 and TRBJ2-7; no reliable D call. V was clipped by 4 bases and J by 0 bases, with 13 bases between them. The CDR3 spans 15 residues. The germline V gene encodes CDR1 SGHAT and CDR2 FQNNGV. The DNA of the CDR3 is TGTGCCAGCAGCTCTCCCCGACGGAGCTCCTACGAGCAGTACTTC. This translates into CASSSPRRSSYEQYF.

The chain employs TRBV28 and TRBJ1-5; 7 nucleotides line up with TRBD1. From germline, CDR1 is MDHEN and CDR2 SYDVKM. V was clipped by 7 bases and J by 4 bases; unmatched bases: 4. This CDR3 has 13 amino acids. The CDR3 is CASKDRRNQPQHF. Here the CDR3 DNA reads TGTGCCAGCAAGGACAGGAGAAATCAGCCCCAGCATTTT.

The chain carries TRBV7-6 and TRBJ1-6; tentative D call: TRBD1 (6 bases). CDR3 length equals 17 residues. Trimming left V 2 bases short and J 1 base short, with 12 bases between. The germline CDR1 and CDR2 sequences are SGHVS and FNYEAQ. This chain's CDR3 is CASSLRLQGSYNSPLHF. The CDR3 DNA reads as TGTGCCAGCAGCTTAAGGCTACAGGGTTCCTATAATTCACCCCTCCACTTT.

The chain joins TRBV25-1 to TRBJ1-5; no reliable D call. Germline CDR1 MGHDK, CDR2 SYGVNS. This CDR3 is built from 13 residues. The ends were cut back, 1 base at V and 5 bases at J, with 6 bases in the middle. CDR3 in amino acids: CASSESGDQPQHF. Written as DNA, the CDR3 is TGTGCCAGCAGTGAATCGGGAGATCAGCCCCAGCATTTT.

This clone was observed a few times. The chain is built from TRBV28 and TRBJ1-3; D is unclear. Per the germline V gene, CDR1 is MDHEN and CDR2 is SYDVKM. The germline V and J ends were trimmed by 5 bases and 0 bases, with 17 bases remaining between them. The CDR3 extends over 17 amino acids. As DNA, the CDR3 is TGTGCCAGCAGTCAACACCGGACGGGGAGCTCTGGAAACACCATATATTTT. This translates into CASSQHRTGSSGNTIYF.

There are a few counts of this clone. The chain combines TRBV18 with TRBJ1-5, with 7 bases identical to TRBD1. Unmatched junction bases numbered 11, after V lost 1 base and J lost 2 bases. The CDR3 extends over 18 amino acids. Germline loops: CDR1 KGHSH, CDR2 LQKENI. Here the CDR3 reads CASSPHSIDRAGNQPQHF. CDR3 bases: TGTGCCAGCTCACCACACTCAATCGACAGGGCCGGCAATCAGCCCCAGCATTTT.

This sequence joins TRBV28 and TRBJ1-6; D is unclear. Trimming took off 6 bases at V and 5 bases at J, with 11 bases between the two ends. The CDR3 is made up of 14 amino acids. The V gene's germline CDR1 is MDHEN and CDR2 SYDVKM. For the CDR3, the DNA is TGTGCCAGCAGCTCCCCTATGGATAATTCACCCCTCCACTTT. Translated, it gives CASSSPMDNSPLHF. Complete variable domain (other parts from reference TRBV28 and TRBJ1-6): DVKVTQSSRYLVKRTGEKVFLECVQDMDHENMFWYRQDPGLGLRLIYFSYDVKMKEKGDIPEGYSVSREKKERFSLILESASTNQTSMYLCASSSPMDNSPLHFGNGTRLTVT.

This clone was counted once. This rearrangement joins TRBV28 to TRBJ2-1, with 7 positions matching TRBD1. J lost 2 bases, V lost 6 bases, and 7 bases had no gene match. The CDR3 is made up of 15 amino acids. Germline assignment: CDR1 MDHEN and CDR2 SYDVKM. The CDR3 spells CASSPQGEPYNEQFF. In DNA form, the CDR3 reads TGTGCCAGCAGCCCGCAGGGGGAACCCTACAATGAGCAGTTCTTC.

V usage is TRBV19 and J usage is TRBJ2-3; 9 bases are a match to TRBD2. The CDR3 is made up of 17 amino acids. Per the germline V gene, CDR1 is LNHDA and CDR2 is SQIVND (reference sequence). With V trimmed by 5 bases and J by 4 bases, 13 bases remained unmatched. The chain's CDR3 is CASSATYAEREADTQYF. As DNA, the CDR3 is TGTGCCAGTAGTGCAACCTACGCCGAGCGGGAGGCAGATACGCAGTATTTT.

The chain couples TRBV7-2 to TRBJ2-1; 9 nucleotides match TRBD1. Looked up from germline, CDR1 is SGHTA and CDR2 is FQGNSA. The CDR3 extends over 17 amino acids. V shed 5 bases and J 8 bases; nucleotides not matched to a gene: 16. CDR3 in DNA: TGTGCCAGCAGCAGGGACAGGGACGAAGAGAACCACGATGAGCAGTTCTTC. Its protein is CASSRDRDEENHDEQFF.

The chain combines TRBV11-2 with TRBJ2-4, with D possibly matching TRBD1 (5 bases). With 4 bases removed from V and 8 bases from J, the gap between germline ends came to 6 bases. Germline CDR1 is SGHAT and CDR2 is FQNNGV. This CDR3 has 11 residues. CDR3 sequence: CASSCRDIQYF. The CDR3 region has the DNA TGTGCCAGCAGCTGCAGGGACATTCAGTACTTC.

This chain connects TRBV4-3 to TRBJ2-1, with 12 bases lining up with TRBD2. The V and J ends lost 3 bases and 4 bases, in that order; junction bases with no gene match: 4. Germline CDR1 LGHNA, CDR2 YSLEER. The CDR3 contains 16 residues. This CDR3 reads CASSHLAGGEYNEQFF. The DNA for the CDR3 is TGCGCCAGCAGCCACCTAGCGGGGGGGGAATACAATGAGCAGTTCTTC.

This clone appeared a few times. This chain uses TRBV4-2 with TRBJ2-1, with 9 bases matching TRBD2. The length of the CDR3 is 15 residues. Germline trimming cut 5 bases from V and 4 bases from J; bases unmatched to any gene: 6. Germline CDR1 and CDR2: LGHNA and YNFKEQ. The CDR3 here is CASSSRLAAYNEQFF. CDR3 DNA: TGTGCCAGCAGCTCCCGACTAGCGGCTTACAATGAGCAGTTCTTC.

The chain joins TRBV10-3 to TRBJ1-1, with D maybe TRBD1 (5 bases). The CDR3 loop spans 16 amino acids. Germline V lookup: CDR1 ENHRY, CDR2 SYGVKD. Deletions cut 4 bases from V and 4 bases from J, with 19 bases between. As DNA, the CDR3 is TGTGCCATCAGTGGAGAATCAGCAGGGATCGGCACTGAAGCTTTCTTT. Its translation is CAISGESAGIGTEAFF.

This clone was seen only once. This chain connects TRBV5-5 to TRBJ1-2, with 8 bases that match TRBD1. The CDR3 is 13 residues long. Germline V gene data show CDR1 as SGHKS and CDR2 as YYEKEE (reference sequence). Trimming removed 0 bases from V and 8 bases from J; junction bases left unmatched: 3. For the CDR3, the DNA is TGTGCCAGCAGCTTGGGCAGGGGGCTAGGCTACACCTTC. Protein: CASSLGRGLGYTF. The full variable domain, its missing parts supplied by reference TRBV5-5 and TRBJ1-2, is DAGVTQSPTHLIKTRGQQVTLRCSPISGHKSVSWYQQVLGQGPQFIFQYYEKEERGRGNFPDRFSARQFPNYSSELNVNALLLGDSALYLCASSLGRGLGYTFGSGTRLTVV.

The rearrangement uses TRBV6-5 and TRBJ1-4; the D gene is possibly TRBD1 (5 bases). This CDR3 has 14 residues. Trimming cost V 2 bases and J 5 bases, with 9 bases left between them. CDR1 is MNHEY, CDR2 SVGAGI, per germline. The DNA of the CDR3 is TGTGCCAGCAGTTACACCGGGGGGAATGAAAAACTGTTTTTT. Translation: CASSYTGGNEKLFF.